These 7 T cell receptor beta chains originate from one sample sequenced in a study of T cells after yellow fever vaccination. TCRdb re-called the 5' RACE reads with MiXCR, one entry per CDR3 protein. The repertoire consists of 80,000 to 100,000 distinct CDR3 sequences, with under 7% occurring once and the leading ten covering 35% to 50%. The source was CD8+ T cells sorted from PBMCs, collected 10 days after the yellow fever booster vaccination. These receptor sequences come from a man between 18 and 35 years old who received the YFV17D yellow fever vaccine.

In this sample, this clonotype turned up many times. A read error may account for a junction end that differs from germline. The chain links TRBV12-3 or TRBV12-4 to TRBJ2-5, with 7 bases aligning to TRBD2. This CDR3 has 13 amino acids. The chain's CDR3 is CASSLGTKEIQYF. CDR3 bases: TGTGCCAGCAGTTTGGGGACTAAAGAGATCCAGTACTTC.

This clonotype came up many times. The V gene is TRBV6-4, the J gene TRBJ2-2; D not certain. Germline V CDR1 and CDR2: MRHNA, SNTAGT. The CDR3 loop spans 13 amino acids. The V end was cut by 0 bases, the J end by 7 bases, with 6 bases between. CDR3 bases: TGTGCCAGCAGTGACTCAGAGGTCGGGGAGCTGTTTTTT. Encoded protein: CASSDSEVGELFF.

This clonotype was counted a few times. The chain couples TRBV15 to TRBJ2-6; no firm D call. The CDR3 has 14 amino acids. Germline loops: CDR1 LNHNV, CDR2 YYDKDF (reference sequence). V shed 4 bases and J shed 0 bases, with 4 bases lying between them. CDR3 in DNA: TGTGCCACCAGCACCCACTCTGGGGCCAACGTCCTGACTTTC. It translates to CATSTHSGANVLTF.

The chain joins TRBV7-9 to TRBJ2-2; TRBD2 matches at 15 bases. The CDR3 spans 18 residues. Germline V CDR1 and CDR2: SEHNR, FQNEAQ (reference sequence). J lost 0 bases, V lost 5 bases, and 4 bases had no gene match. CDR3 nucleotides: TGTGCCAGCAGCCCCGGGACTAGCGGGGGGCCGAACACCGGGGAGCTGTTTTTT. Its protein is CASSPGTSGGPNTGELFF.

The chain employs TRBV7-2 and TRBJ1-2; D remains unclear. V was pared by 8 bases and J by 1 base, with 14 bases between. Germline values: CDR1 SGHTA, CDR2 FQGNSA. This CDR3 is built from 14 residues. The CDR3 is CASAPVPFNYGYTF. CDR3 DNA: TGTGCCAGCGCCCCTGTTCCGTTTAACTATGGCTACACCTTC.

V is TRBV19 and J is TRBJ1-1; TRBD1 might be the D (6 bases). The V end lost 5 bases, the J end lost 2 bases, and 12 bases lay between the germline ends. Germline values: CDR1 LNHDA, CDR2 SQIVND (reference sequence). This CDR3 comprises 14 residues. CDR3 nucleotides: TGTGCCAGTAGTCACGGACAGCCTAACACTGAAGCTTTCTTT. The encoded protein is CASSHGQPNTEAFF. Full variable domain (missing parts from reference TRBV19 and TRBJ1-1): DGGITQSPKYLFRKEGQNVTLSCEQNLNHDAMYWYRQDPGQGLRLIYYSQIVNDFQKGDIAEGYSVSREKKESFPLTVTSAQKNPTAFYLCASSHGQPNTEAFFGQGTRLTVV.

This clonotype was found a few times. The rearrangement links TRBV9 to TRBJ1-2, with TRBD1 matching 8 bases. Germline loops: CDR1 SGDLS, CDR2 YYNGEE. The CDR3 has 12 amino acids. Trimming at V came to 10 bases and at J to 4 bases, leaving 6 bases not matched to a gene. CDR3 sequence (DNA): TGTGCCGGACAGGGTTCCACCTATGGCTACACCTTC. It encodes CAGQGSTYGYTF. Supplemented by reference TRBV9 and TRBJ1-2, the full variable domain reads DSGVTQTPKHLITATGQRVTLRCSPRSGDLSVYWYQQSLDQGLQFLIQYYNGEERAKGNILERFSAQQFPDLHSELNLSSLELGDSALYFCAGQGSTYGYTFGSGTRLTVV.